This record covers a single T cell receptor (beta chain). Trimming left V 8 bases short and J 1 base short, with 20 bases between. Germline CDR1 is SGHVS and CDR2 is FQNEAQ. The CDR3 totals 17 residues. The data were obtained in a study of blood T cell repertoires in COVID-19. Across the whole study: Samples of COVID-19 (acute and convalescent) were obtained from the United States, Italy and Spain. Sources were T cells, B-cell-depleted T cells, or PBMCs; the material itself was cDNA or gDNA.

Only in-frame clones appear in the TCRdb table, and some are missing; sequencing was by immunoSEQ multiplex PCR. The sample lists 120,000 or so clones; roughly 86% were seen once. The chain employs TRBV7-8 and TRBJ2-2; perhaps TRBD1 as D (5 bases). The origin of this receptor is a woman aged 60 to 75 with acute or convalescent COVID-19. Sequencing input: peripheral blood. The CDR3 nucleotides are TGTGCCAGCCGCGGACAAGCTGGAGTGGGGAACACCGGGGAGCTGTTTTTT. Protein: CASRGQAGVGNTGELFF.